This T cell receptor (beta chain) was captured by sequencing in a study of T cell repertoires in cytomegalovirus infection (dated by TCRdb to about 2019). About the study as a whole: Recently identified HLA-C-restricted CMV epitopes, whose presentation resists viral immunomodulation, were targeted by peptide stimulations together with well-studied HLA-B-restricted epitopes. Donor HLA type was relevant to the analysis, because carriage of CMV infection together with the matching HLA type was indicated by public TCR beta signatures. Study-level results and caveats: In both this cohort and an independent cohort of 350 or so donors, the cumulative frequency of public TCR beta family members distinguished carriers of CMV infection plus the relevant HLA type. The ex vivo response was dominated by HLA-C-restricted CMV-specific TCR beta clonotypes, which also provided the single most frequent clonotype in two of eight donors.

Sample treatment or condition, as interpreted from the label and publication: in vitro stimulation with specific CMV peptide epitopes to enrich CMV-specific T cells. Looking up the germline V gene yields CDR1 SGHVS and CDR2 FNYEAQ. Measured from the cysteine to the phenylalanine, the CDR3 is 14 residues long. CDR3 DNA is the only sequence kept; it has 42 bases, read in frame from the first base. V and J are truncated by 1 base and 7 bases respectively, leaving an intervening sequence of 11 bases. The sample was run on an Illumina HiSeq 1500. Clones were called with MiXCR by TCRdb after fastp trimmed the public reads at Q25, and only in-frame beta chains were retained. CDR3 protein duplicates are merged, each entry listing the most common genes and DNA. This sample has over 250,000 distinct CDR3 sequences in its table, and less than 25% of those were observed once. Approximately 19% of the sample is taken by the ten largest.

This clonotype appeared many times. There is no known antigen for this receptor. No base-level quality is on record; no much larger clone is a single base apart. This chain joins TRBV7-6 to TRBJ2-1; TRBD1 might be the D gene, on 5 matching bases. The source is a human donor in good health (CMV status not recorded). Some clones in this sample may be carry-over from other donors' samples. Sequencing was performed on cultured PBMCs, taken from culture after CMV antigen stimulation. The DNA reads TGTGCCAGCAGCTTAGGGGGCTTAGGTAATGAGCAGTTCTTC. This codes for CASSLGGLGNEQFF.